These T cell receptor beta chains were read from a single sample in a study of long-term antiretroviral therapy in people with HIV. Data came from immunoSEQ multiplex PCR; TCRdb stores just in-frame clones and leaves some out. The profile shows tens of thousands of clones, about 84% of them singletons. The sequencing used unsorted PBMCs, collected 4.8 years after starting antiretroviral therapy. The receptor set was obtained from a man aged 40-50 years with HIV. CDR3s include the opening cysteine and the closing phenylalanine or tryptophan. D genes are given only for firm matches. Only part of the rows carry a size: once, few, many, or a class if the clone is expanded.

NA	TRBV18	TRBJ2-2	NA	TGTGCCGGAAAAAGAGGCGGCGGGGAGCTGTTTTTT	CAGKRGGGELFF
NA	TRBV13	TRBJ2-5	NA	TGTGCCAGCAGCTTCCGGATTATGATTTCAGAGACCCAGTACTTC	CASSFRIMISETQYF
few	TRBV4-3	TRBJ1-2	NA	TGCGCCAGCAGCCAAGTCCTCCCGGTGGGCGGGGTGGGATATGGCTACACCTTC	CASSQVLPVGGVGYGYTF
NA	TRBV5-1	TRBJ2-7	TRBD1	TGCGCCAGCAGCTCGGGACAGGGCTACGAGCAGTACTTC	CASSSGQGYEQYF
NA	TRBV5-1	TRBJ2-2	NA	TGCGCCAGCAGCTTGGTTTCAGTCGGGTCTCCGAACACCGGGGAGCTGTTTTTT	CASSLVSVGSPNTGELFF
once	TRBV6-1	TRBJ2-7	NA	TGTGCCAGCTGTAAGAACAGGGACTACGAGCAGTACTTC	CASCKNRDYEQYF
once	TRBV5-4	TRBJ1-4	NA	TGTGCCAGCAGCTTGGCCTTGGGGACTAATGAAAAACTGTTTTTT	CASSLALGTNEKLFF
NA	TRBV7-3	TRBJ2-7	NA	TGTGCCAGCAGCTTAAACCCCGAGCAGTACTTC	CASSLNPEQYF
NA	TRBV5-6	TRBJ2-7	NA	TGTGCCAGCAGCTACCGGGACATTCACTACGAGCAGTACTTC	CASSYRDIHYEQYF
once	TRBV7-9	TRBJ1-6	TRBD1	TGTGCCAGCAGCTTCTTCCCAGGGGGGGCTTATAATTCACCCCTCCACTTT	CASSFFPGGAYNSPLHF
NA	TRBV4-2	TRBJ2-2	NA	TGTGCCAGCAGCCAAGAAACGTCTGGCAGGGGAAACACCGGGGAGCTGTTTTTT	CASSQETSGRGNTGELFF
NA	TRBV5-1	TRBJ1-1	NA	TGCGCCAGCAGCTTGAACACCGGGGTGAACACTGAAGCTTTCTTT	CASSLNTGVNTEAFF
NA	TRBV19	TRBJ2-7	TRBD1	TGTGCCAGTAGTCCGGGGACAGAACGGAACGAGCAGTACTTC	CASSPGTERNEQYF
NA	TRBV28	TRBJ2-3	TRBD2	TGTGCCAGCAGTTTTGCTAGCGGAGGCACAGATACGCAGTATTTT	CASSFASGGTDTQYF
NA	TRBV29-1	TRBJ2-2	TRBD2	TGCAGCGGGACACTAGCGGGGGACACCGGGGAGCTGTTTTTT	CSGTLAGDTGELFF
NA	TRBV7-8	TRBJ1-2	NA	TGTGCCAGCAGCTTAGGAGCCTGGGCAGGAAATGGCTACACCTTC	CASSLGAWAGNGYTF
NA	TRBV29-1	TRBJ2-6	TRBD1	TGCAGCGTTGGAAGGGGGCGAGAATCTGGGGCCAACGTCCTGACTTTC	CSVGRGRESGANVLTF
NA	TRBV7-6	TRBJ2-7	TRBD2	TGTGCCAGCAGCTTTGAGGTCGGGGGGAGCTCCTACGAGCAGTACTTC	CASSFEVGGSSYEQYF
NA	TRBV2	TRBJ1-1	NA	TGTGCCAGCAGGGCGATGAACACTGAAGCTTTCTTT	CASRAMNTEAFF
NA	TRBV5-1	TRBJ1-4	NA	TGCGCCAGCAGCTTGGGTCAGCAAGTGGGTGAAAAACTGTTTTTT	CASSLGQQVGEKLFF
NA	TRBV2	TRBJ1-3	NA	TGTGCCGTAGTTGGCAGGGCCGCTGGAAACACCATATATTTT	CAVVGRAAGNTIYF
once	TRBV10-1	TRBJ2-7	NA	TGCGCCCGCCTGACCGGCTACGAGCAGTACTTC	CARLTGYEQYF
NA	TRBV14	TRBJ2-2	TRBD2	TGTGCCAGCAGCCAGCGGGGGGGCTACACCGGGGAGCTGTTTTTT	CASSQRGGYTGELFF
NA	TRBV10-3	TRBJ2-5	NA	TGTGCCATCAGGGGGGACTTGAACCAAGAGACCCAGTACTTC	CAIRGDLNQETQYF
once	TRBV14	TRBJ2-7	TRBD1	TGTGCCAGCAGCCAAGCGGGGACAGGGAGCGAGCAGTACTTC	CASSQAGTGSEQYF
NA	TRBV5-4	TRBJ2-7	NA	TGCGCCAGCAGCCAAGAAATGACAGCAGCAACCTACGAGCAGTACTTC	CASSQEMTAATYEQYF
NA	TRBV19	TRBJ2-7	NA	TGTGCCAGTAGTTATGGATACGAGCAGTACTTC	CASSYGYEQYF
NA	TRBV2	TRBJ2-1	TRBD2	TGTGCCAGCAGTAAAGGGACTAGTATGGCCTATGAGCAGTTCTTC	CASSKGTSMAYEQFF
NA	TRBV18	TRBJ2-3	NA	TGTGCCAGCTCATTGACAGACAGTCAGTTCACAGATACGCAGTATTTT	CASSLTDSQFTDTQYF
NA	TRBV5-6	TRBJ1-2	NA	TGTGCCAGCAGCTTACGTGACAGGCTTCAGTATGGCTACACCTTC	CASSLRDRLQYGYTF
NA	TRBV4-1	TRBJ1-3	TRBD1	TGCGCCAGCAGCCAAGTAGGGACAGACCCTGGAAACACCATATATTTT	CASSQVGTDPGNTIYF
NA	TRBV6-5	TRBJ2-7	NA	TGTGCCAGCAGTTACGGGAGCACCTACGAGCAGTACTTC	CASSYGSTYEQYF
NA	TRBV7-9	TRBJ2-7	NA	TGTGCCAGCAGCTTAGTTGCGATGGACGAGCAGTACTTC	CASSLVAMDEQYF
NA	TRBV11-1	TRBJ2-1	TRBD2	TGTGCCAGCAGCTTTAAGGGCGGGAGGAATGAGCAGTTCTTC	CASSFKGGRNEQFF
NA	TRBV10-3	TRBJ1-4	TRBD1	TGTGCCATCAGTGAGTTGGGGACAGGGAATGAAAAACTGTTTTTT	CAISELGTGNEKLFF
few	TRBV7-9	TRBJ2-2	TRBD1	TGTGCCAACCCGACGGGACAGGGAGGGGCCGGGGAGCTGTTTTTT	CANPTGQGGAGELFF
NA	TRBV7-9	TRBJ2-1	TRBD2	TGTGCCAGCAGCCCCCCGGGCGTTAGCGGGGGGCTCATGAATGAGCAGTTCTTC	CASSPPGVSGGLMNEQFF
NA	TRBV5-6	TRBJ1-5	NA	TGTGCCAGCAGCCTGGGGGGGATCAATCAGCCCCAGCATTTT	CASSLGGINQPQHF
NA	TRBV7-8	TRBJ2-2	NA	TGTGCCAGCAGCTCATGGGGCACCGGGGAGCTGTTTTTT	CASSSWGTGELFF
NA	TRBV30	TRBJ1-2	NA	TGTGCCTGGAGTCCGGACAGCCTCTATGGCTACACCTTC	CAWSPDSLYGYTF
NA	TRBV28	TRBJ1-2	NA	TGTGCCAGCAGTTTATCAGGCAGCGTGCACTATGGCTACACCTTC	CASSLSGSVHYGYTF